This T cell receptor beta chain was found in a study of blood T cell repertoires in COVID-19. In the study's own analysis: Reference gene primer amplification gave nucleated cell count estimates. Only in-frame clones appear in the TCRdb table, and some are missing; sequencing was by immunoSEQ multiplex PCR. The V and J calls and the clone size are those of that table, but D and trimming were determined from the DNA. The sample holds roughly 240,000 clones; about 83% are singletons and the top ten take about 3.8%. Trimming cost V 4 bases and J 2 bases; bases outside gene matches: 15. Germline CDR1 and CDR2: SGHTA and FQGTGA. The CDR3 covers 19 residues.

The genes are TRBV7-3 and TRBJ2-3; 10 bases agree with TRBD2. The TCR originated in a woman in her forties who had been exposed to COVID-19. The sample consisted of PBMCs or T cells enriched from blood (not recorded which). Here the CDR3 reads CASSSRLAGASSFTDTQYF. In DNA, the CDR3 is TGTGCCAGCAGCTCTCGGCTAGCGGGGGCCTCATCCTTCACAGATACGCAGTATTTT.